These 27 T cell receptor beta chains were sequenced from one sample in a study of STAT3 mutations in large granular lymphocyte leukemia (dated by TCRdb to between 2018 and 2021). Which antigens these TCRs recognize remains unknown. Overall study outcomes, separate from this receptor: At least one immunodominant TCRbeta clonotype was present in every T-LGLL patient, and multiple immunodominant subclonotypes appeared in about half of the T-LGLL patients.

The library was prepared using the immunoSEQ multiplex PCR assay. Sourced from immuneACCESS, this table was stored by TCRdb with only in-frame sequences that have V and J called. A share of the clones is absent; for the studies checked, an unresolved V gene accounts for under half, and the remainder has no known explanation. The sample table records tens of thousands of clones; 94% of these occur just once. The top ten clones comprise roughly 6.5% of the sample. The sample comprised peripheral blood mononuclear cells. The receptors were sampled from a man aged 35-49 years with T-cell large granular lymphocyte leukemia. Some clones in this sample may be carry-over from other donors' samples. The age is the age at diagnosis.

This sequence joins TRBV6-5 and TRBJ2-3; D might be TRBD1 (6 bases). The CDR3 loop spans 13 amino acids. The V end lost 5 bases, the J end lost 7 bases, and 13 bases lay between the germline ends. CDR1 MNHEY and CDR2 SVGAGI come from the germline V gene. CDR3 protein: CASSKQGSHTQYF. As DNA, the CDR3 is TGTGCCAGCAGTAAACAGGGTTCCCATACGCAGTATTTT.

The chain links TRBV5-8 to TRBJ1-6; a weak D match, TRBD1 (6 bases). The CDR3 sequence is 15 residues long. Germline CDR1 SGHTS, CDR2 YDEGEE. The V end lost 2 bases, the J end lost 9 bases, and 15 bases lay between the germline ends. As DNA, the CDR3 is TGTGCCAGCAGCTTCGCCGGGACATCGGGTTCACCCCTCCACTTT. Protein product: CASSFAGTSGSPLHF. Together with reference TRBV5-8 and TRBJ1-6, the CDR3 gives the full variable domain: EAGVTQSPTHLIKTRGQQATLRCSPISGHTSVYWYQQALGLGLQFLLWYDEGEERNRGNFPPRFSGRQFPNYSSELNVNALELEDSALYLCASSFAGTSGSPLHFGNGTRLTVT.

In this sample, this clone turned up once. The gene calls are TRBV2 and TRBJ2-7, with D perhaps matching TRBD1 (6 bases). This CDR3 has 13 residues. Trimming left V 6 bases short and J 5 bases short, with 14 bases between. Germline V gene lookup returns CDR1 SNHLY and CDR2 FYNNEI. CDR3 protein: CASSSQGINEQYF. CDR3 nucleotide sequence: TGTGCCAGCAGCTCCCAGGGGATCAACGAGCAGTACTTC.

This CDR3 reads CASSIDTGPGELFF. The DNA of the CDR3 is TGCGCCAGCAGCATAGATACAGGGCCCGGGGAGCTGTTTTTT. The chain carries TRBV5-1 and TRBJ2-2; D is perhaps TRBD1 (6 bases). Between the trimmed V and J ends, which lost 4 bases and 6 bases, there was a span of 13 bases. Per the germline V gene, CDR1 is SGHRS and CDR2 is YFSETQ. The CDR3 sequence is 14 residues long.

The rearrangement links TRBV30 to TRBJ2-2; TRBD1 aligns across 11 bases. Germline V gene data show CDR1 as GTSNPN and CDR2 as SVGIG (reference sequence). The CDR3 extends over 15 amino acids. Losses at the gene ends were 1 base for V and 7 bases for J; bases not matched to a gene: 5. The CDR3 DNA follows: TGTGCCTGGAGTGCCGGGACAGGGGGGAACGGGGAGCTGTTTTTT. Translating it yields CAWSAGTGGNGELFF.

This clone occurred a few times. The V gene is TRBV19, the J gene TRBJ1-2; D is ambiguous. V gave up 3 bases and J gave up 4 bases, with 6 bases separating them. Germline V gives CDR1 LNHDA, CDR2 SQIVND (reference sequence). The CDR3 covers 12 residues. The CDR3, as DNA: TGTGCCAGTAGTATCGGGCGCTATGGCTACACCTTC. This translates into CASSIGRYGYTF.

The chain recombines TRBV10-3 with TRBJ1-5, with 11 bases aligning to TRBD1. The junction had 4 bases not matched to a gene; V was cut back by 0 bases and J by 6 bases. This CDR3 contains 16 residues. CDR1 and CDR2 from the germline V gene are ENHRY and SYGVKD. The chain's CDR3 is CAISESGQGVGQPQHF. CDR3 sequence (DNA): TGTGCCATCAGTGAGTCGGGACAGGGGGTAGGTCAGCCCCAGCATTTT.

This clone showed up just once. The rearrangement joins TRBV7-9 to TRBJ1-2; TRBD1 aligns across 7 bases. J was trimmed by 4 bases and V by 4 bases; bases with no gene match: 6. This CDR3 is 14 amino acids long. CDR1 is SEHNR and CDR2 is FQNEAQ in the germline V gene (reference sequence). CDR3 DNA: TGTGCCAGCAGCTCCCCCGGGACAGCCTATGGCTACACCTTC. It encodes CASSSPGTAYGYTF. Using reference TRBV7-9 and TRBJ1-2 for the parts outside the CDR3, the full variable domain is DTGVSQNPRHKITKRGQNVTFRCDPISEHNRLYWYRQTLGQGPEFLTYFQNEAQLEKSRLLSDRFSAERPKGSFSTLEIQRTEQGDSAMYLCASSSPGTAYGYTFGSGTRLTVV.

The chain couples TRBV6-5 to TRBJ1-1; D is uncertain. Germline assignment: CDR1 MNHEY and CDR2 SVGAGI. The length of the CDR3 is 13 residues. Deletions cut 7 bases from V and 0 bases from J, with 9 bases between. The CDR3 DNA follows: TGTGCCAGCAAACAGCTATTGAACACTGAAGCTTTCTTT. Its protein product is CASKQLLNTEAFF.

The CDR3 DNA sequence: TGCGCCAGCAGCTTAGGACAGGAACGATCACCCCTCCACTTT. Protein: CASSLGQERSPLHF. The J gene is TRBJ1-6, the V gene TRBV5-1; 7 nucleotides align to TRBD1. The CDR3 covers 14 residues. Trimming took 2 bases from V and 10 from J; bases not matched to a gene: 6. Germline V gene lookup returns CDR1 SGHRS and CDR2 YFSETQ.

The chain recombines TRBV18 with TRBJ1-3, with D possibly TRBD1 on 5 matching bases. The length of the CDR3 is 15 residues. V shed 3 bases and J shed 3 bases, with 12 bases lying between them. The germline gives CDR1 KGHSH, CDR2 LQKENI. The CDR3 bases are TGTGCCAGCTCACCCACGACAGTCCTTGGAAACACCATATATTTT. Protein sequence: CASSPTTVLGNTIYF.

Points on this clone: Other DNA sequences within the sample encode an identical CDR3. The rearrangement links TRBV10-3 to TRBJ2-2; a possible D gene is TRBD1 (5 bases). V was cut by 8 bases and J by 10 bases, with 20 bases left in between. This CDR3 comprises 14 residues. Germline V lookup: CDR1 ENHRY, CDR2 SYGVKD. The DNA of the CDR3 is TGTGCCATCGGTGGGGCCCCCTCGGCCGCGGAGCTGTTTTTT. As protein: CAIGGAPSAAELFF.

The chain uses TRBV5-1 and TRBJ1-1; D is uncertain. Trimming pared 2 bases from V and 0 bases from J, leaving 11 bases between. This CDR3 spans 15 amino acids. CDR1 SGHRS and CDR2 YFSETQ come from the germline V gene. The CDR3 DNA reads TGCGCCAGCAGCTTAGACGCGGGAATGAACACTGAAGCTTTCTTT. This encodes CASSLDAGMNTEAFF.

The CDR3 protein is CAWSANQLETQYF. The CDR3 coding sequence is TGTGCCTGGAGTGCAAATCAATTGGAGACCCAGTACTTC. The chain links TRBV30 to TRBJ2-5; unclear D gene. Trimming removed 1 base at V and 5 bases at J, with 11 bases between. CDR3 length equals 13 residues. From germline, CDR1 is GTSNPN and CDR2 SVGIG (reference sequence). Based on the CDR3 plus reference TRBV30 and TRBJ2-5, the full variable domain is SQTIHQWPATLVQPVGSPLSLECTVEGTSNPNLYWYRQAAGRGLQLLFYSVGIGQISSEVPQNLSASRPQDRQFILSSKKLLLSDSGFYLCAWSANQLETQYFGPGTRLLVL.

This chain connects TRBV4-3 to TRBJ1-2; 9 bases map to TRBD1. From germline, CDR1 is LGHNA and CDR2 YSLEER. The CDR3 length is 16 residues. Losses at the gene ends were 3 bases for V and 4 bases for J; bases not matched to a gene: 9. The CDR3 loop reads CASSQVTRDRAYGYTF. The CDR3 bases are TGCGCCAGCAGCCAGGTTACCCGGGACAGGGCCTATGGCTACACCTTC.

The chain uses TRBV30 and TRBJ1-2; D uncertain. The V end lost 0 bases, the J end lost 4 bases, and 12 bases lay between the germline ends. Looked up from germline, CDR1 is GTSNPN and CDR2 is SVGIG (reference sequence). The CDR3 is 14 amino acids. The CDR3 region is CAWSVPGPIYGYTF. The CDR3 coding sequence is TGTGCCTGGAGTGTGCCCGGACCGATCTATGGCTACACCTTC.

In its sample, this clone was seen a few times. The genes are TRBV19 and TRBJ1-2; D is unresolved. Trimming took 5 bases from V and 3 from J, leaving 4 bases between them. CDR1 is LNHDA, CDR2 SQIVND, per germline (reference sequence). The CDR3 has 11 amino acids. CDR3 nucleotides: TGTGCCAGTAGTTCCCACTATGGCTACACCTTC. Its protein product is CASSSHYGYTF.

This chain joins TRBV5-1 and TRBJ2-3; TRBD1 aligns across 11 bases. The CDR3 has 16 amino acids. V gave up 0 bases and J gave up 4 bases; unmatched junction bases: 4. Germline-derived CDR1 and CDR2 are SGHRS and YFSETQ. The CDR3 coding sequence is TGCGCCAGCAGCTTGGACGGGGACAGGGGGTCAGATACGCAGTATTTT. Its protein is CASSLDGDRGSDTQYF.

The V call is TRBV7-9, the J call TRBJ2-7; a weak D match, TRBD1 (5 bases). CDR3 length: 13 amino acids. The germline V gene has CDR1 SEHNR and CDR2 FQNEAQ (reference sequence). The V end lost 7 bases, the J end lost 3 bases, and 13 bases lay between the germline ends. CDR3 loop: CASTALDSYEQYF. The CDR3 DNA sequence: TGTGCCAGCACAGCTTTAGACAGCTACGAGCAGTACTTC.

This chain connects TRBV7-9 to TRBJ1-5; a weak D match, TRBD1 (6 bases). The CDR3 has 16 amino acids. V was shortened by 4 bases and J by 0 bases, with 13 bases between the two germline ends. Germline V gives CDR1 SEHNR, CDR2 FQNEAQ (reference sequence). This CDR3 reads CASSSGDFDSNQPQHF. As DNA, the CDR3 is TGTGCCAGCAGCTCAGGGGACTTCGATAGCAATCAGCCCCAGCATTTT.

V and J are TRBV4-3 and TRBJ1-1; a possible D gene is TRBD1 (6 bases). Germline V gene data show CDR1 as LGHNA and CDR2 as YSLEER. CDR3 length equals 14 residues. V lost 4 bases and J 3 bases, leaving 12 bases between the germline ends. In nucleotides, the CDR3 is TGCGCCAGCAGCCTAACCAGGGGTTACACTGAAGCTTTCTTT. Amino acids: CASSLTRGYTEAFF.

The V gene is TRBV28, the J gene TRBJ2-1, with TRBD2 matching 10 bases. Germline trimming cut 5 bases from V and 12 bases from J; bases unmatched to any gene: 10. CDR1 MDHEN and CDR2 SYDVKM come from the germline V gene. CDR3 size: 14 residues. The CDR3 protein is CASSAGLAVIWQFF. The CDR3 DNA sequence: TGTGCCAGCAGTGCCGGACTAGCGGTGATATGGCAGTTCTTC.

The V call is TRBV18, the J call TRBJ1-5; D might be TRBD1 (6 bases). Trimming removed 3 bases from V and 5 bases from J, with 8 bases in between. Germline CDR1 is KGHSH and CDR2 is LQKENI. This CDR3 is built from 13 residues. Here the CDR3 reads CASSPYRDQPQHF. In DNA, the CDR3 is TGTGCCAGCTCACCCTACAGGGATCAGCCCCAGCATTTT.

This sequence joins TRBV21-1 and TRBJ1-1; TRBD1, the D gene given by the table, was not confirmed from the DNA. TRBV21-1 is termed a pseudogene. CDR3 length equals 19 residues. CDR3 protein: CASSKNTHNGAGLNTEAFF. The CDR3 nucleotides are TGTGCCAGCAGCAAAAACACACACAACGGAGCAGGGCTGAACACTGAAGCTTTCTTT.

The chain joins TRBV13 to TRBJ1-2; TRBD1 matches 9 bases. The CDR3 covers 16 residues. The V segment lost 4 bases and the J segment 4 bases; nucleotides outside the gene matches: 10. Germline values: CDR1 PRHDT, CDR2 FYEKMQ (reference sequence). CDR3 bases: TGTGCCAGCAGCTACGGACAGGGACAGGGAAGCTATGGCTACACCTTC. Its translation: CASSYGQGQGSYGYTF.

V is TRBV4-1 and J is TRBJ2-2, with D unresolved. The CDR3 has 15 residues. Germline V CDR1 and CDR2: MGHRA, YSYEKL. Trimming shortened V by 0 bases and J by 3 bases, and 8 bases separated the two germline ends. CDR3 sequence: CASSQDSAYTGELFF. DNA for the CDR3: TGCGCCAGCAGCCAAGATTCCGCGTACACCGGGGAGCTGTTTTTT.

The rearrangement joins TRBV27 to TRBJ2-7, with D perhaps TRBD2 (5 bases). The CDR3 runs to 12 residues. Germline-derived CDR1 and CDR2 are MNHEY and SMNVEV (reference sequence). The V end was cut by 1 base, the J end by 6 bases, with 7 bases between. The CDR3 coding sequence is TGTGCCAGCAGTTTATTAGGGAGCGAGCAGTACTTC. This sequence encodes CASSLLGSEQYF.